This T cell receptor beta chain comes out of a study of OX40 agonist ivuxolimab in advanced cancers. About the research overall: Every 2 weeks, ivuxolimab was infused into the patients intravenously at between 0.01 and 10 mg/kg.

The V end was cut by 4 bases, the J end by 8 bases, with 5 bases between. Per germline, CDR1 SNHLY and CDR2 FYNNEI. The CDR3 runs to 10 residues. Sequencing used immunoSEQ multiplex PCR; TCRdb keeps in-frame clones, though not all of them. The sample lists approximately 71,000 clones, just under 95% occurring once. The sequences come from CD4+ or CD8+ T cells sorted from blood, collected in a trial of the OX40 agonist ivuxolimab. The receptor was derived from an adult with an advanced solid tumor such as melanoma, head and neck, liver or kidney cancer. The rearrangement joins TRBV2 to TRBJ1-2; no clear D. For the CDR3, the DNA is TGTGCCAGCAGTGGGCCGGGCTACACCTTC. Amino acid sequence: CASSGPGYTF.